Shown below are 20 T cell receptor beta chains from a single sample sequenced in a study of CD8 T cells in ankylosing spondylitis. In TCRdb, the 5' RACE reads were re-called with MiXCR into one record per CDR3 protein. The sample includes 130,000 or so distinct CDR3 sequences, approximately 10% of them seen just once. Sequences were obtained from blood, either unsorted or a sorted T cell fraction (not recorded which). The receptors originated from a female donor with ankylosing spondylitis or in good health (not recorded which).

This clonotype has ten or more counts. This chain uses TRBV12-3 or TRBV12-4 with TRBJ2-5; D gene ambiguous. The CDR3 runs 13 residues. V dropped 0 bases and J dropped 5 bases, with 7 bases sitting between them. Here the CDR3 reads CASSLAVAETQYF. The CDR3 DNA sequence: TGTGCCAGCAGTTTAGCGGTTGCGGAGACCCAGTACTTC.

The V call is TRBV12-3 or TRBV12-4, the J call TRBJ2-6, with 8 bases that match TRBD1. The ends lost 5 bases at V and 0 bases at J; junction bases unmatched: 6. CDR3 length: 17 residues. This chain's CDR3 is CASSPGQVSSGANVLTF. CDR3 coding DNA: TGTGCCAGCAGTCCGGGACAGGTTAGCTCTGGGGCCAACGTCCTGACTTTC.

In its sample, this clonotype was seen a few times. The chain combines TRBV30 with TRBJ1-5; D remains unclear. CDR1 GTSNPN and CDR2 SVGIG come from the germline V gene (reference sequence). V lost 1 base to trimming and J lost 5 bases, with 12 bases between them. This CDR3 has 14 residues. Here the CDR3 DNA reads TGTGCCTGGAGTGAAGGGCCTCTCGATCAGCCCCAGCATTTT. Its translation: CAWSEGPLDQPQHF.

A note on this clonotype: A single base separates this from a much larger clone, so it may be a read error. The chain joins TRBV5-6 to TRBJ1-1; a weak D match, TRBD1 (6 bases). The germline V and J ends were trimmed by 4 bases and 5 bases, with 18 bases remaining between them. Germline values: CDR1 SGHDT, CDR2 YYEEEE. The CDR3 contains 15 residues. Here the CDR3 reads CASSRGHRAATEAFF. In nucleotides, the CDR3 is TGTGCCAGCAGCCGCGGGCACAGGGCTGCTACTGAAGCTTTCTTT.

The rearrangement joins TRBV6-1 to TRBJ1-2; D is possibly TRBD1 (6 bases). V shed 6 bases and J shed 1 base, with 12 bases lying between them. Germline-derived CDR1 and CDR2 are MNHNS and SASEGT. This CDR3 contains 14 residues. This CDR3 is CASSPDRYNYGYTF. The CDR3 nucleotides are TGTGCCAGCAGCCCGGACAGATATAACTATGGCTACACCTTC.

This clonotype was observed a few times. The V and J genes are TRBV4-1 and TRBJ2-7; D is possibly TRBD1 (6 bases). The V end lost 0 bases, the J end lost 3 bases, and 15 bases lay between the germline ends. CDR1 is MGHRA, CDR2 YSYEKL, per germline. The CDR3 is made up of 16 amino acids. CDR3 coding DNA: TGCGCCAGCAGCCAAGACTGGACAGCGACCGGCTACGAGCAGTACTTC. This codes for CASSQDWTATGYEQYF.

This clonotype was detected ten times or more. The rearrangement links TRBV14 to TRBJ2-7; the D is unclear. Looked up from germline, CDR1 is SGHDN and CDR2 is FVKESK. The CDR3 totals 14 residues. V was cut by 0 bases and J by 3 bases, with 9 bases left in between. The CDR3: CASSQEFGYYEQYF. For the CDR3, the DNA is TGTGCCAGCAGCCAAGAGTTCGGATACTACGAGCAGTACTTC.

V gene TRBV5-1 combines with J gene TRBJ2-3; D not certain. The CDR3 is 15 residues long. Trimming left V 4 bases short and J 0 bases short, with 12 bases between. Germline CDR1 reads SGHRS; CDR2 reads YFSETQ. CDR3 residues: CASSPGPTSTDTQYF. The CDR3 coding sequence is TGCGCCAGCAGCCCAGGACCGACAAGCACAGATACGCAGTATTTT.

This clonotype was recorded many times. The J gene is TRBJ2-7, the V gene TRBV24-1, with D unclear. Per germline, CDR1 KGHDR and CDR2 SFDVKD. This CDR3 spans 15 amino acids. V shed 0 bases and J shed 6 bases, with 14 bases lying between them. The CDR3 nucleotides read TGTGCCACCAGTGATTTGCCCCTCCTCAGACCCGAGCAGTACTTC. This gives the protein CATSDLPLLRPEQYF.

There are many counts of this clonotype. J is TRBJ1-5 and V is TRBV20-1; D may be TRBD1 (6 bases). This CDR3 is built from 14 residues. The germline V and J ends were trimmed by 2 bases and 1 base, with 9 bases remaining between them. Germline lookup yields CDR1 DFQATT and CDR2 SNEGSKA (reference sequence). The CDR3 loop reads CSARLDRSNQPQHF. The CDR3, as DNA: TGCAGTGCTAGACTGGACAGAAGCAATCAGCCCCAGCATTTT.

This clonotype was counted at least ten times. The gene calls are TRBV10-3 and TRBJ2-3; TRBD2 aligns across 11 bases. V lost 4 bases to trimming and J lost 5 bases; unmatched junction nucleotides: 17. The length of the CDR3 is 19 residues. Per the germline V gene, CDR1 is ENHRY and CDR2 is SYGVKD. CDR3 nucleotides: TGTGCCATCAGTGGCAACCGACTAGCGGGGAAGTTAGGGCGAGATACGCAGTATTTT. This encodes CAISGNRLAGKLGRDTQYF.

At least ten counts were recorded for this clonotype. V usage is TRBV20-1 and J usage is TRBJ2-2; the D is unclear. V gave up 5 bases and J gave up 7 bases, with 11 bases separating them. Germline V gives CDR1 DFQATT, CDR2 SNEGSKA (reference sequence). This CDR3 has 12 amino acids. The chain's CDR3 is CSAFASGGELFF. The CDR3 nucleotides are TGCAGTGCTTTCGCCTCCGGCGGGGAGCTGTTTTTT.

Many counts were recorded for this clonotype. The chain is built from TRBV5-1 and TRBJ2-7; D not resolved. This CDR3 comprises 10 residues. Trimming cost V 7 bases and J 4 bases, with 6 bases left between them. Germline V gives CDR1 SGHRS, CDR2 YFSETQ. For the CDR3, the DNA is TGCGCCAGCGTGAAGTACGAGCAGTACTTC. It encodes CASVKYEQYF.

This clonotype has ten or more counts. The chain links TRBV7-2 to TRBJ1-6; D is ambiguous. Per germline, CDR1 SGHTA and CDR2 FQGNSA. There are 12 residues in the CDR3. V shed 5 bases and J shed 4 bases, with 3 bases lying between them. CDR3 amino acids: CASSPYNSPLHF. In DNA form, the CDR3 reads TGTGCCAGCAGCCCTTATAATTCACCCCTCCACTTT.

The rearrangement links TRBV7-8 to TRBJ1-6; perhaps TRBD1 as D (6 bases). The CDR3 is 16 residues long. The V and J ends lost 5 bases and 7 bases respectively, with 18 bases between them. Germline V gene lookup returns CDR1 SGHVS and CDR2 FQNEAQ. The CDR3 protein is CASSPGVGGWNSPLHF. The CDR3 DNA sequence: TGTGCCAGCAGCCCCGGGGTAGGGGGTTGGAATTCACCCCTCCACTTT.

This clonotype was found many times. The chain uses TRBV29-1 and TRBJ2-5, with D possibly being TRBD1 or TRBD2 (6 bases each). Trimming cost V 3 bases and J 4 bases, with 9 bases left between them. CDR1 is SQVTM, CDR2 ANQGSEA, per germline. This CDR3 has 12 amino acids. The CDR3 DNA reads as TGCAGCGTTGAGGGGGGCCCAGAGACCCAGTACTTC. Protein sequence: CSVEGGPETQYF.

This clonotype was observed at least ten times. This chain joins TRBV5-5 and TRBJ1-5; TRBD1 might be the D (5 bases). The CDR3 has 14 amino acids. Per the germline V gene, CDR1 is SGHKS and CDR2 is YYEKEE (reference sequence). V was cut by 5 bases and J by 7 bases, with 16 bases left in between. CDR3 DNA: TGTGCCAGCAGTGGGGGAGGTTTTGGACAGCCCCAGCATTTT. Translation gives CASSGGGFGQPQHF.

This clonotype was seen repeatedly, ten times or more. The chain has TRBV20-1 and TRBJ2-3, with 11 bases lining up with TRBD2. Per the germline V gene, CDR1 is DFQATT and CDR2 is SNEGSKA (reference sequence). V trimming: 1 base; J trimming: 4 bases; junction bases outside the gene matches: 4. The CDR3 totals 15 residues. CDR3 sequence reads: CSARVSGRVADTQYF. In DNA form, the CDR3 reads TGCAGTGCTAGAGTTAGCGGGAGGGTGGCAGATACGCAGTATTTT.

The J gene is TRBJ1-1, the V gene TRBV5-4; TRBD1 agrees at 7 bases. V gave up 2 bases and J gave up 6 bases; unmatched junction bases: 10. The germline V gene encodes CDR1 SGHNT and CDR2 YYREEE (reference sequence). The CDR3 totals 15 residues. CDR3 amino acids: CASSFVDREGAEAFF. The CDR3 DNA reads as TGTGCCAGCAGCTTTGTAGACAGGGAAGGGGCTGAAGCTTTCTTT.

The V call is TRBV29-1, the J call TRBJ1-2; D is unresolved. The V gene lost 2 bases and the J gene lost 6 bases, with 10 bases spanning the gap. From germline, CDR1 is SQVTM and CDR2 ANQGSEA. This CDR3 is 12 amino acids long. The CDR3 sequence: CSVERGLDGYTF. DNA of the CDR3: TGCAGCGTTGAAAGAGGGTTGGATGGCTACACCTTC.